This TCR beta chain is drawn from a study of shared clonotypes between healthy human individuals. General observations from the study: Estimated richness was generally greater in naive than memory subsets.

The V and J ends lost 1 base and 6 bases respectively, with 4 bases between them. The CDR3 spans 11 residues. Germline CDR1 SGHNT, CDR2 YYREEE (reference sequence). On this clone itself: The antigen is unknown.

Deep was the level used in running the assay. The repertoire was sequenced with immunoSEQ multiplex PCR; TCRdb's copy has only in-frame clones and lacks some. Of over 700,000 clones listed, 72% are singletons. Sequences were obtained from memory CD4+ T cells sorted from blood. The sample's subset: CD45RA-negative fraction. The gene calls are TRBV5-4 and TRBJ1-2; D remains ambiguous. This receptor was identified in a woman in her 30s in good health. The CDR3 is CASSLMNGYTF. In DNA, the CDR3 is TGTGCCAGCAGCTTGATGAATGGCTACACCTTC.